This T cell receptor beta chain was found in a study of human T cells and chemical hapten exposure. Study in general: Per-sample TCR yields varied mainly from small pooled library volume differences.

Germline V gene sequence: CDR1 SGDLS, CDR2 YYNGEE. V was pared by 2 bases and J by 3 bases, with 14 bases between. This CDR3 contains 15 residues. Individual cDNA molecules in this library carried unique molecular identifiers. Per the study methods: Ranging from about 23,224 to 700,000, TCR counts per sample had a median value of around 100,000. TCRdb redid the calling of the reads with MiXCR, one entry per CDR3 protein. TCRdb, rather than the study authors, made the V and J calls. The data show about 120,000 distinct CDR3 sequences, approximately 9% seen once. Total RNA came from unfractionated whole blood. Study-wide points: Once DPC sensitization occurred, TCRs above 1 in 1000 frequency showed no change.

In the case of this clonotype: Its antigen remains unidentified.

The sample comprised whole blood. The clonotype comes from a human donor in good health. Some clones in this sample may be carry-over from other donors' samples. The V and J genes are TRBV9 and TRBJ2-5; D unclear. CDR3 amino acids: CASSVQGLPKETQYF. CDR3 nucleotides: TGTGCCAGCAGCGTCCAAGGCTTACCAAAAGAGACCCAGTACTTC.